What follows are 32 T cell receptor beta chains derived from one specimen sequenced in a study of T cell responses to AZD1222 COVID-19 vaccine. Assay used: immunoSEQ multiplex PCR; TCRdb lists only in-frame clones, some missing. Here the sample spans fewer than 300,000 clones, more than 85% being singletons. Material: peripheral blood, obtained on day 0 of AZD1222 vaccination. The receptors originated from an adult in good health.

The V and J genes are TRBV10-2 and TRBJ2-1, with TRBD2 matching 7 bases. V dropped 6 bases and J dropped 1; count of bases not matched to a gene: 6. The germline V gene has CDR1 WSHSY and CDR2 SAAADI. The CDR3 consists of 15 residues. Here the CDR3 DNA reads TGCGCCAGCAGATTAGCGGGTGGTTCCTACAATGAGCAGTTCTTC. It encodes CASRLAGGSYNEQFF.

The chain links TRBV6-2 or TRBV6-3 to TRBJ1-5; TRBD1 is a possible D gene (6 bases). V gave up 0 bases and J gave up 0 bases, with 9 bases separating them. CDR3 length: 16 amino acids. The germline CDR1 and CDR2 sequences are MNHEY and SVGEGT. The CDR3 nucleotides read TGTGCCAGCAGTTACTCGGACAGATTTAGCAATCAGCCCCAGCATTTT. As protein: CASSYSDRFSNQPQHF.

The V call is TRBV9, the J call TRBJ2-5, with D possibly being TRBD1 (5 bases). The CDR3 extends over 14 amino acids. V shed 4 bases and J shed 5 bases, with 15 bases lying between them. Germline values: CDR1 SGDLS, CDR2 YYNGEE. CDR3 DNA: TGTGCCAGCAGCCCCCGGCAGGGCGGCGAGACCCAGTACTTC. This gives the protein CASSPRQGGETQYF.

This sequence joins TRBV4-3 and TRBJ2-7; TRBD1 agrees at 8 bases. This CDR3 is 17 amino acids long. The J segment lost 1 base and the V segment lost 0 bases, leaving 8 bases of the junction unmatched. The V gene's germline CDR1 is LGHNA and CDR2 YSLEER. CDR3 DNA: TGCGCCAGCAGCCAAGATCGGGTCAGGGGGCTATCCTACGAGCAGTACTTC. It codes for CASSQDRVRGLSYEQYF.

In nucleotides, the CDR3 is TGTGCCAGCAGCTCATGGGGGACACCCGGCTCTGGGGCCAACGTCCTGACTTTC. It encodes CASSSWGTPGSGANVLTF. The chain joins TRBV7-9 to TRBJ2-6; D perhaps matches TRBD1 (6 bases). Germline CDR1 is SEHNR and CDR2 is FQNEAQ (reference sequence). This CDR3 region has 18 residues. Deletions cut 4 bases from V and 0 bases from J, with 16 bases between.

In DNA form, the CDR3 reads TGTGCCAGCAGTCCTAATACAGGAGGAGCTTTCTTT. Translated: CASSPNTGGAFF. The gene calls are TRBV12-3 or TRBV12-4 and TRBJ1-1, with D perhaps TRBD1 (5 bases). V lost 5 bases and J 10 bases, leaving 14 bases between the germline ends. There are 12 residues in the CDR3.

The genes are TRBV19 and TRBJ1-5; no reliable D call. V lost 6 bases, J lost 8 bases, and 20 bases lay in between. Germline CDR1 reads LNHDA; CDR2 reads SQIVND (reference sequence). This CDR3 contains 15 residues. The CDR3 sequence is CASSTLRAPGKPQHF. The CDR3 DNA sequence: TGTGCCAGTAGCACTCTGCGAGCCCCTGGGAAGCCCCAGCATTTT.

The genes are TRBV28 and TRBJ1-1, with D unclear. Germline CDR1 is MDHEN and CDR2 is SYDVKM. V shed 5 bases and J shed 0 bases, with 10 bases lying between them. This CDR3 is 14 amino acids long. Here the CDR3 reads CASSPPWMNTEAFF. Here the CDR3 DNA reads TGTGCCAGCAGTCCCCCGTGGATGAACACTGAAGCTTTCTTT.

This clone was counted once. The CDR3 reads CASSWGRGTEAFF. In nucleotides, the CDR3 is TGCGCCAGCAGTTGGGGCCGTGGCACTGAAGCTTTCTTT. The chain employs TRBV5-1 and TRBJ1-1; TRBD1 is a possible D gene (5 bases). There are 13 residues in the CDR3. CDR1 is SGHRS and CDR2 is YFSETQ in the germline V gene. Trimming cost V 5 bases and J 4 bases, with 12 bases left between them.

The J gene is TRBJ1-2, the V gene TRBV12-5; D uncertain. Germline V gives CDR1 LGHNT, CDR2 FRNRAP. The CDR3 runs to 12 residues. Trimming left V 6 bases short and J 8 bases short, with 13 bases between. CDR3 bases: TGTGCTAGTGGCCCCTCTGTGGGCGGCTACACCTTC. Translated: CASGPSVGGYTF.

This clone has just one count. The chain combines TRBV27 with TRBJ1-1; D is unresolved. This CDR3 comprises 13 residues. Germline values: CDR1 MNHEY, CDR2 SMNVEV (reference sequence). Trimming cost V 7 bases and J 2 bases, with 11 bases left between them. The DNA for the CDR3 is TGTGCCAGCAAGGGAGGGATAAACACTGAAGCTTTCTTT. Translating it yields CASKGGINTEAFF.

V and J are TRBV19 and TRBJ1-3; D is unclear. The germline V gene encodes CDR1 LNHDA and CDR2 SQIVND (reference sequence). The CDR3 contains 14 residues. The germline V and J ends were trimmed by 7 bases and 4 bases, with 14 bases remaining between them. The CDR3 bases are TGTGCCAGTATTTCAGGCTGGGGAGGAAACACCATATATTTT. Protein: CASISGWGGNTIYF.

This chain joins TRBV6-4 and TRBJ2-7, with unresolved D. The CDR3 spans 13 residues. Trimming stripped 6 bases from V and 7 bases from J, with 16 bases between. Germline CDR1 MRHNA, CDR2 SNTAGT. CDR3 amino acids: CASSVPFALEQYF. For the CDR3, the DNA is TGTGCCAGCAGCGTCCCCTTTGCGTTAGAGCAGTACTTC.

CDR3 protein: CASRIEGFTDTQYF. The CDR3 nucleotides are TGCGCCAGCAGAATTGAAGGTTTCACAGATACGCAGTATTTT. This rearrangement joins TRBV5-1 to TRBJ2-3; D gene ambiguous. This CDR3 has 14 residues. Trimming took off 5 bases at V and 2 bases at J, with 12 bases between the two ends. Germline CDR1 SGHRS, CDR2 YFSETQ.

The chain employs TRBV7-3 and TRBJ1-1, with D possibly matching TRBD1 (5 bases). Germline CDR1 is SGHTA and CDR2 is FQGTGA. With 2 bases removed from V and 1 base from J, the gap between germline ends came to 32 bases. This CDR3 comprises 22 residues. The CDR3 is CASSLPGEGRIPLYRPNTEAFF. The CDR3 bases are TGTGCCAGCAGCTTACCCGGAGAGGGGCGGATACCCCTCTACAGACCGAACACTGAAGCTTTCTTT.

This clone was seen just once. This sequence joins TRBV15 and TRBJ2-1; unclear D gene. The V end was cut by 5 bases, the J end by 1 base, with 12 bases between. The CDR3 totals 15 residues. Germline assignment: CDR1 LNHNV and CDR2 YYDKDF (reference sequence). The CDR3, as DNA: TGTGCCACCAGCCACGGCGCGCCTTCCTACAATGAGCAGTTCTTC. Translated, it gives CATSHGAPSYNEQFF.

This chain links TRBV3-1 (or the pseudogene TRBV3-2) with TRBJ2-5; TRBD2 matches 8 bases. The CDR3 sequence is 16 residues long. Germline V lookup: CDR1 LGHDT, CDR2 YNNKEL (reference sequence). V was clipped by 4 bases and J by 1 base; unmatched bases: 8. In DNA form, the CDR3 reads TGTGCCAGCAGCCCCGGGGGCGGGAGGTCCCAAGAGACCCAGTACTTC. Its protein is CASSPGGGRSQETQYF.

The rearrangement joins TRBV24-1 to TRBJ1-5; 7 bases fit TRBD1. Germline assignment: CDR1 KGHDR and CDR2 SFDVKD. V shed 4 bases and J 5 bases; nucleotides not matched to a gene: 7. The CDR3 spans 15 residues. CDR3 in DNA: TGTGCCACCAGTGACGCCGGGACAGCCGATCAGCCCCAGCATTTT. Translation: CATSDAGTADQPQHF.

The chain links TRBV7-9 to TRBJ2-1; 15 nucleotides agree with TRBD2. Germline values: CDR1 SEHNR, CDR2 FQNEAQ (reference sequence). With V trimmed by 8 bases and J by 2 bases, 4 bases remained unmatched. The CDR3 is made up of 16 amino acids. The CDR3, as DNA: TGTGCCAGCGGACTAGCGGGAGGGGCCCCCTACAATGAGCAGTTCTTC. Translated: CASGLAGGAPYNEQFF.

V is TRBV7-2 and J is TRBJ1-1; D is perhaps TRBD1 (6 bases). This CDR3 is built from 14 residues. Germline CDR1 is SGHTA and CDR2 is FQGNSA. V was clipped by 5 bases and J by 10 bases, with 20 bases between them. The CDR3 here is CASSRTDGRGGAFF. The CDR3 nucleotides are TGTGCCAGCAGCCGTACCGACGGGAGGGGGGGAGCTTTCTTT.

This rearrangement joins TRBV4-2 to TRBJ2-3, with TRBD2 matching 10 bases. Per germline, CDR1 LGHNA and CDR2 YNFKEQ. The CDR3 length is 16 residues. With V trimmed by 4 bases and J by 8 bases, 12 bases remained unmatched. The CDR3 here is CASSPGTTSGKGTQYF. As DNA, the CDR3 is TGTGCCAGCAGCCCGGGCACCACTAGCGGGAAGGGTACGCAGTATTTT.

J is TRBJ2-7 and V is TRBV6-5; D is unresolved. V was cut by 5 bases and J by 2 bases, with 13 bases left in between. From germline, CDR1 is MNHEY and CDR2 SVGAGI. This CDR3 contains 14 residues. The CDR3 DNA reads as TGTGCCAGCAGTCAAAGGACCGACGCCTACGAGCAGTACTTC. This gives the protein CASSQRTDAYEQYF.

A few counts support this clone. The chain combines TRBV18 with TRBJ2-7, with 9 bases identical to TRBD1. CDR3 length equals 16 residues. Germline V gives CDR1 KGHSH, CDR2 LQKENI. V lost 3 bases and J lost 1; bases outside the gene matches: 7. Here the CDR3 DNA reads TGTGCCAGCTCACCCCCACAGGGACAGGGATCCTACGAGCAGTACTTC. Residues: CASSPPQGQGSYEQYF.

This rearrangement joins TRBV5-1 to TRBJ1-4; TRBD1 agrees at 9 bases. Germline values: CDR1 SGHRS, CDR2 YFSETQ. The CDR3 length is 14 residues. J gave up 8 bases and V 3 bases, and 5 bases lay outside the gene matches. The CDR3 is CASSWGQGAEKLFF. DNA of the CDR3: TGCGCCAGCAGCTGGGGACAGGGAGCCGAAAAACTGTTTTTT.

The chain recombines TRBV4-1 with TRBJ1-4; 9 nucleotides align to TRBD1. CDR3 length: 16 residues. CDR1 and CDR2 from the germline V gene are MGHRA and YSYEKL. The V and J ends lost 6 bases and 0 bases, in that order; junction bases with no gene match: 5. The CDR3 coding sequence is TGCGCCAGCAGGACGGGACAGGGCGCAACTAATGAAAAACTGTTTTTT. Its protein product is CASRTGQGATNEKLFF.

The CDR3 DNA follows: TGTGCCAGCAGCCCACCCCGGTCAGATACGCAGTATTTT. It yields the protein CASSPPRSDTQYF. The chain is built from TRBV7-8 and TRBJ2-3; D call uncertain. Germline-derived CDR1 and CDR2 are SGHVS and FQNEAQ. The CDR3 consists of 13 residues. Trimming shortened V by 5 bases and J by 4 bases, and 10 bases separated the two germline ends.

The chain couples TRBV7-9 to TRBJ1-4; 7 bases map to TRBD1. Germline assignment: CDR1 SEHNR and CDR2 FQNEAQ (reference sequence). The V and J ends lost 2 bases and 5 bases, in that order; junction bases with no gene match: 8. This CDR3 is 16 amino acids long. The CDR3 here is CASSLRGQGENEKLFF. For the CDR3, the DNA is TGTGCCAGCAGCTTAAGGGGGCAGGGAGAGAATGAAAAACTGTTTTTT.

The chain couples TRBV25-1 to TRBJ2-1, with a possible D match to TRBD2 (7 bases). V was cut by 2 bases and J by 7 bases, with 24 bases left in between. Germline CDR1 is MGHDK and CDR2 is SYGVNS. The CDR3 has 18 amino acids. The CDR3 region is CASSEPLPGLGGWNEQFF. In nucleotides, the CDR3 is TGTGCCAGCAGTGAACCCCTCCCCGGACTAGGGGGTTGGAATGAGCAGTTCTTC.

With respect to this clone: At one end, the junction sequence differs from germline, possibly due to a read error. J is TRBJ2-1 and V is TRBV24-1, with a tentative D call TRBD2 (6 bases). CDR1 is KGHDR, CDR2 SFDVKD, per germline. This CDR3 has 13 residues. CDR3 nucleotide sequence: TGTGCCACCAGTGATTTCGGGGGAGGTGAGCAGCTCTTC. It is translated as CATSDFGGGEQLF.

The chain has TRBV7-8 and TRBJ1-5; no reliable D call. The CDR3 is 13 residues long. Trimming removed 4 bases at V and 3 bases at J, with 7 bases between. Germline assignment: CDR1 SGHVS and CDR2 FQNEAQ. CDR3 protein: CASSSRVNQPQHF. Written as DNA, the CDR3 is TGTGCCAGCAGCTCGCGAGTCAATCAGCCCCAGCATTTT. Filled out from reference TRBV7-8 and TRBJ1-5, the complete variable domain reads GAGVSQSPRYKVAKRGQDVALRCDPISGHVSLFWYQQALGQGPEFLTYFQNEAQLDKSGLPSDRFFAERPEGSVSTLKIQRTQQEDSAVYLCASSSRVNQPQHFGDGTRLSIL.

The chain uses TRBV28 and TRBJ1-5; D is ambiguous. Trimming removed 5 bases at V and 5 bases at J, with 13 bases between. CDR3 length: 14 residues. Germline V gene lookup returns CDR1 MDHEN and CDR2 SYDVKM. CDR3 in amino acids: CASSPGPNYQPQHF. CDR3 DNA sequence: TGTGCCAGCAGTCCCGGGCCTAATTATCAGCCCCAGCATTTT.

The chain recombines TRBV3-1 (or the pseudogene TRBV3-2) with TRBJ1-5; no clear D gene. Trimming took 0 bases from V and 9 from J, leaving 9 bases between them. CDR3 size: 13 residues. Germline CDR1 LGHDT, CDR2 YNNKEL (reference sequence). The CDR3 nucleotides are TGTGCCAGCAGCCAAGATGCCTTTGGGCCCCAGCATTTT. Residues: CASSQDAFGPQHF.